Listed here are 23 T cell receptor beta chains from one sample, sequenced in a study of lymphopenia after photon versus proton radiotherapy. Clones were sequenced by immunoSEQ multiplex PCR, and TCRdb holds only the in-frame ones, with some missing. The repertoire includes roughly 16,000 clones, around 86% of them detected once, and 11% sits in the top ten. Sequencing used peripheral blood, obtained from a patient treated with proton-based radiotherapy. These receptors originate from a man aged 65-85 years with pancreatic cancer.

This clone was recorded once. The rearrangement uses TRBV28 and TRBJ2-5; 14 nucleotides line up with TRBD2. Germline CDR1 is MDHEN and CDR2 is SYDVKM. This CDR3 comprises 20 residues. V was clipped by 6 bases and J by 5 bases; unmatched bases: 20. CDR3: CASSSGLAGGVEGRGETQYF. DNA for the CDR3: TGTGCCAGCAGCTCAGGACTAGCGGGAGGAGTGGAGGGTCGGGGGGAGACCCAGTACTTC.

The chain recombines TRBV20-1 with TRBJ1-1; no firm D call. V was pared by 1 base and J by 9 bases, with 9 bases between. The CDR3 sequence is 11 residues long. Germline V gene lookup returns CDR1 DFQATT and CDR2 SNEGSKA (reference sequence). The CDR3 DNA reads as TGCAGTGCTAGAGTGGGTCCCCAAGCTTTCTTT. Its protein product is CSARVGPQAFF.

The chain links TRBV6-6 to TRBJ2-3; no reliable D call. This CDR3 has 15 amino acids. Trimming took off 0 bases at V and 6 bases at J, with 13 bases between the two ends. Germline CDR1 and CDR2: MNHNY and SVGAGI (reference sequence). DNA of the CDR3: TGTGCCAGCAGTTACTCCCAGGTCCCCCCCGATACGCAGTATTTT. Protein sequence: CASSYSQVPPDTQYF.

The chain couples TRBV30 to TRBJ1-1; tentative D call: TRBD1 (5 bases). Trimming took off 7 bases at V and 1 base at J, with 13 bases between the two ends. Germline lookup yields CDR1 GTSNPN and CDR2 SVGIG (reference sequence). The CDR3 is 13 amino acids. Here the CDR3 DNA reads TGTGCCTCAAGAATTACAGGGAACACTGAAGCTTTCTTT. Its translation: CASRITGNTEAFF.

CDR3 sequence: CASSSRLASLSYNEQFF. CDR3 bases: TGTGCCAGCAGTTCGAGACTAGCGTCCCTCTCCTACAATGAGCAGTTCTTC. The chain has TRBV28 and TRBJ2-1, with 8 bases fitting TRBD2. After removal of 4 bases from V and 0 bases from J, the junction contained 8 bases not matched to a gene. Germline loops: CDR1 MDHEN, CDR2 SYDVKM. This CDR3 is 17 amino acids long.

Only one count was recorded for this clone. CDR3 region: CASSRPGDLEEQYF. CDR3 DNA sequence: TGTGCCAGCAGCAGACCGGGAGACCTGGAGGAGCAGTACTTC. V usage is TRBV27 and J usage is TRBJ2-7, with D tentatively TRBD2 (6 bases). Trimming took off 6 bases at V and 7 bases at J, with 19 bases between the two ends. The CDR3 sequence is 14 residues long. CDR1 is MNHEY, CDR2 SMNVEV, per germline (reference sequence).

The chain couples TRBV6-5 to TRBJ2-2; no firm D call. Trimming took off 7 bases at V and 0 bases at J, with 9 bases between the two ends. The CDR3 covers 14 residues. Germline V gene lookup returns CDR1 MNHEY and CDR2 SVGAGI. The CDR3 loop reads CASNIGPNTGELFF. CDR3 in DNA: TGTGCCAGCAATATTGGACCGAACACCGGGGAGCTGTTTTTT.

This chain links TRBV4-1 with TRBJ1-4; D remains unclear. V gave up 0 bases and J gave up 5 bases, with 13 bases separating them. Germline V gene data show CDR1 as MGHRA and CDR2 as YSYEKL. CDR3 size: 16 residues. The CDR3 DNA is TGCGCCAGCAGCCAAGAGACAAGGGTCGTGAATGAAAAACTGTTTTTT. Translating gives CASSQETRVVNEKLFF.

The rearrangement links TRBV9 to TRBJ2-2; D is unclear. V lost 1 base, J lost 1 base, and 2 bases lay in between. Germline CDR1 and CDR2: SGDLS and YYNGEE. This CDR3 comprises 13 residues. CDR3 amino acids: CASSVRNTGELFF. The CDR3, as DNA: TGTGCCAGCAGCGTACGGAACACCGGGGAGCTGTTTTTT. Based on the CDR3 plus reference TRBV9 and TRBJ2-2, the full variable domain is DSGVTQTPKHLITATGQRVTLRCSPRSGDLSVYWYQQSLDQGLQFLIQYYNGEERAKGNILERFSAQQFPDLHSELNLSSLELGDSALYFCASSVRNTGELFFGEGSRLTVL.

The chain links TRBV5-1 to TRBJ1-5; 7 nucleotides agree with TRBD1. In germline, CDR1 is SGHRS, CDR2 YFSETQ. The CDR3 covers 15 residues. V lost 4 bases, J lost 0 bases, and 4 bases stayed unmatched. The CDR3 coding sequence is TGCGCCAGCAGCCCACAGGGGACTAGCAATCAGCCCCAGCATTTT. It specifies CASSPQGTSNQPQHF.

This rearrangement joins TRBV10-3 to TRBJ2-3; 8 bases are shared with TRBD1. This CDR3 spans 14 amino acids. Germline V CDR1 and CDR2: ENHRY, SYGVKD. The ends lost 5 bases at V and 2 bases at J; junction bases unmatched: 3. This CDR3 is CAISPGQDTDTQYF. CDR3 nucleotide sequence: TGTGCCATCAGTCCGGGACAGGACACAGATACGCAGTATTTT.

This chain uses TRBV6-1 with TRBJ2-1, with D maybe TRBD2 (5 bases). V lost 3 bases and J lost 9, with 12 bases in between. The CDR3 sequence is 13 residues long. Germline lookup yields CDR1 MNHNS and CDR2 SASEGT. CDR3 in amino acids: CASSDRTSGEQFF. The CDR3 coding sequence is TGTGCCAGCAGTGACAGGACTTCGGGTGAGCAGTTCTTC.

The chain is built from TRBV7-3 and TRBJ2-3; D is ambiguous. The V end was cut by 5 bases, the J end by 1 base, with 4 bases between. The CDR3 spans 12 residues. Germline V CDR1 and CDR2: SGHTA, FQGTGA. The CDR3 DNA reads TGTGCCAGCAGCCTAGGCACAGATACGCAGTATTTT. Its translation is CASSLGTDTQYF.

The rearrangement links TRBV30 to TRBJ1-3, with 8 bases matching TRBD1. The CDR3 totals 14 residues. Germline-derived CDR1 and CDR2 are GTSNPN and SVGIG (reference sequence). V was pared by 1 base and J by 2 bases, with 1 base of the junction left unmatched. The CDR3 DNA follows: TGTGCCTGGAGTGCGGACAGGGCTGGAAACACCATATATTTT. Amino acid sequence: CAWSADRAGNTIYF.

The CDR3 sequence is CASSLNAGENEQYF. CDR3 nucleotide sequence: TGTGCCAGCAGCTTAAATGCAGGGGAGAACGAGCAGTACTTC. V gene TRBV7-3 combines with J gene TRBJ2-7, with a tentative D call TRBD1 (6 bases). Germline lookup yields CDR1 SGHTA and CDR2 FQGTGA. The CDR3 is made up of 14 amino acids. V was trimmed by 1 base and J by 5 bases, leaving 12 bases between them.

The chain is built from TRBV19 and TRBJ2-2; possibly TRBD1 for D (5 bases). Trimming shortened V by 5 bases and J by 1 base, and 17 bases separated the two germline ends. In germline, CDR1 is LNHDA, CDR2 SQIVND (reference sequence). The CDR3 runs 17 residues. CDR3 protein: CASSSFPGILNTGELFF. The CDR3 DNA is TGTGCCAGTAGTTCTTTCCCAGGGATATTGAACACCGGGGAGCTGTTTTTT.

The rearrangement joins TRBV2 to TRBJ1-1; TRBD1 is a possible D gene (5 bases). CDR3 length equals 13 residues. The germline CDR1 and CDR2 sequences are SNHLY and FYNNEI. V dropped 4 bases and J dropped 7 bases, with 13 bases sitting between them. CDR3 in DNA: TGTGCCAGCAGTGTAGGGCTTGGGGGTGAAGCTTTCTTT. Its protein product is CASSVGLGGEAFF.

The chain is built from TRBV5-1 and TRBJ2-3; no clear D gene. The CDR3 runs to 14 residues. V lost 1 base and J lost 6, with 12 bases in between. Germline V gene sequence: CDR1 SGHRS, CDR2 YFSETQ. CDR3 DNA sequence: TGCGCCAGCAGCTTGCCCGATACTCCCGATACGCAGTATTTT. Its translation is CASSLPDTPDTQYF. Variable domain in full (rest from reference TRBV5-1 and TRBJ2-3): KAGVTQTPRYLIKTRGQQVTLSCSPISGHRSVSWYQQTPGQGLQFLFEYFSETQRNKGNFPGRFSGRQFSNSRSEMNVSTLELGDSALYLCASSLPDTPDTQYFGPGTRLTVL.

This sequence joins TRBV7-6 and TRBJ2-2, with 12 bases aligning to TRBD2. The CDR3 runs to 15 residues. From germline, CDR1 is SGHVS and CDR2 FNYEAQ. Trimming cost V 5 bases and J 8 bases; bases outside gene matches: 6. In nucleotides, the CDR3 is TGTGCCAGCAGCCCATCTAGCGGGAGGGCTGGGGAGCTGTTTTTT. This encodes CASSPSSGRAGELFF.

The rearrangement joins TRBV5-1 to TRBJ1-1; D uncertain. The length of the CDR3 is 14 residues. Per the germline V gene, CDR1 is SGHRS and CDR2 is YFSETQ. V gave up 0 bases and J gave up 3 bases, with 9 bases separating them. CDR3 residues: CASSLEGSDTEAFF. Written as DNA, the CDR3 is TGCGCCAGCAGCTTGGAAGGGTCGGACACTGAAGCTTTCTTT.

V usage is TRBV7-9 and J usage is TRBJ2-3, with D maybe TRBD1 (5 bases). CDR3 size: 16 residues. V lost 5 bases, J lost 0 bases, and 15 bases lay in between. CDR1 SEHNR and CDR2 FQNEAQ come from the germline V gene (reference sequence). Written as DNA, the CDR3 is TGTGCCAGCAGCCCTTCCTGGGGCGAGAGCACAGATACGCAGTATTTT. Translation: CASSPSWGESTDTQYF.

The chain combines TRBV29-1 with TRBJ2-5; possibly TRBD1 or TRBD2 for D (5 bases each). Germline CDR1 and CDR2: SQVTM and ANQGSEA. CDR3 size: 11 residues. The V gene lost 1 base and the J gene lost 9 bases, with 9 bases spanning the gap. CDR3 DNA sequence: TGCAGCGTTGAAGGTAGAGGGGCCCAGTACTTC. It translates to CSVEGRGAQYF.

The V call is TRBV21-1, the J call TRBJ1-5; TRBD1 was called by the table and not checked on the DNA. TRBV21-1 is flagged as a pseudogene. The CDR3 consists of 15 residues. CDR3 in amino acids: CASSADRVGNQPQHF. As DNA, the CDR3 is TGTGCCAGCTCAGCCGACAGGGTGGGAAATCAGCCCCAGCATTTT.